This is a list of T cell receptor beta chains from one sample in a study of blood T cell repertoires in COVID-19. TCRdb's copy holds only in-frame clones and misses some; the assay was immunoSEQ multiplex PCR. The sample carries roughly 140,000 clones, 75% to 90% recorded once. The material sequenced was peripheral blood. These receptors were taken from a woman between 65 and 79 years old with acute or convalescent COVID-19. CDR3s include the opening cysteine and the closing phenylalanine or tryptophan. A D gene is named only where the DNA matches it firmly. Some rows have no size entry. The others give once, few or many, or a class for an expanded clone.

d_gene	abundance	len	v_gene	CDR3aa
NA	NA	13	TRBV10-2	CASRAGVSETQYF
TRBD2	NA	19	TRBV4-2	CASSLALTSGELNTGELFF
NA	NA	16	TRBV10-3	CAISNTELEGTGELFF
TRBD1	NA	14	TRBV19	CASVSDRGPGGYTF
TRBD2	NA	17	TRBV10-2	CASSESSLAGVPREQYF
TRBD1	once	17	TRBV19	CASSPGTGVNSNQPQHF
NA	NA	15	TRBV6-2/TRBV6-3	CASSRPGVSNYGYTF
TRBD1	NA	15	TRBV25-1	CASSEYRQGYPPLHF
TRBD1	NA	15	TRBV4-1	CASSPTGYGANVLTF
NA	NA	16	TRBV3-1/TRBV3-2	CASSQDPGRGGEKLFF